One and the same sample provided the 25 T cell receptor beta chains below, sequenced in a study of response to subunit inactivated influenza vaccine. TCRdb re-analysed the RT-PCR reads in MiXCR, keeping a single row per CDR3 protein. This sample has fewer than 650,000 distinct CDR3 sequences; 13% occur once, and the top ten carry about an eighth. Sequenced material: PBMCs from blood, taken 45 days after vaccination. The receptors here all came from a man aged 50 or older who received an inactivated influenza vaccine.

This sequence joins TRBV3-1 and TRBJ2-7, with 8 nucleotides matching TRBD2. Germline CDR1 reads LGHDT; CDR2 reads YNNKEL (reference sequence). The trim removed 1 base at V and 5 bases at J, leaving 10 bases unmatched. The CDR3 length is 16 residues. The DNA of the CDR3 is TGTGCCAGCAGCCAAGTTTTGGGACTAGTGTTCGACGAGCAGTACTTC. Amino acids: CASSQVLGLVFDEQYF.

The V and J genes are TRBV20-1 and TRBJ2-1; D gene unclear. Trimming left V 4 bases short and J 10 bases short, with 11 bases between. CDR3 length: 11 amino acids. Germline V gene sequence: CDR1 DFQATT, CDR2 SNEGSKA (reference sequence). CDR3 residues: CSAIRFGEQFF. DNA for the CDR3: TGCAGTGCTATTCGGTTTGGAGAGCAGTTCTTC.

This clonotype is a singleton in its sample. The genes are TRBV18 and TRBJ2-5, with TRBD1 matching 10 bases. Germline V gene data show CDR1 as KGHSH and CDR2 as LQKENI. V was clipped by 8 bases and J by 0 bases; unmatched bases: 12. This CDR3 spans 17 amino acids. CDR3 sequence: CASRPGQGKGNQETQYF. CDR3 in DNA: TGTGCCAGCCGACCGGGACAGGGGAAGGGGAACCAAGAGACCCAGTACTTC. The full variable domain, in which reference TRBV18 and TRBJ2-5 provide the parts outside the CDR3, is NAGVMQNPRHLVRRRGQEARLRCSPMKGHSHVYWYRQLPEEGLKFMVYLQKENIIDESGMPKERFSAEFPKEGPSILRIQQVVRGDSAAYFCASRPGQGKGNQETQYFGPGTRLLVL.

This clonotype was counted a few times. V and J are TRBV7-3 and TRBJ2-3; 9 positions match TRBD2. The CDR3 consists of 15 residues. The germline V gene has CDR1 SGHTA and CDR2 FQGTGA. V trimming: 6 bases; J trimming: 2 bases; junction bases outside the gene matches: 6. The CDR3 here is CASSRTSENTDTQYF. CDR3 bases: TGTGCCAGCAGTCGGACTAGCGAGAACACAGATACGCAGTATTTT.

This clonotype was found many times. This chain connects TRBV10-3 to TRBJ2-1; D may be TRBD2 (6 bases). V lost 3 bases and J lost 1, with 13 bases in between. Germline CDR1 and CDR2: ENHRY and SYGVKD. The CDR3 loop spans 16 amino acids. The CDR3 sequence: CAISEGDSPSYNEQFF. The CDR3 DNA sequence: TGTGCCATCAGTGAAGGGGACTCGCCTTCCTACAATGAGCAGTTCTTC.

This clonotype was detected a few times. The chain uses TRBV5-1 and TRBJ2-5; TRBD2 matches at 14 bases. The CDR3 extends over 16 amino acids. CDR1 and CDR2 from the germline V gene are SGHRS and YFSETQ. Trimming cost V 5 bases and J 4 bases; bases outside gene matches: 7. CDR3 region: CASSDTGTSGRETQYF. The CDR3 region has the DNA TGCGCCAGCAGTGACACCGGGACTAGCGGGAGAGAGACCCAGTACTTC.

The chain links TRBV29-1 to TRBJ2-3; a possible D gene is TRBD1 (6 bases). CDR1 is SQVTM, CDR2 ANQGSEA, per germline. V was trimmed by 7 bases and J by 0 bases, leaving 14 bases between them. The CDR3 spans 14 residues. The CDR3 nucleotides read TGCAGCGCCCCAGGGGATTCTAGCACAGATACGCAGTATTTT. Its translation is CSAPGDSSTDTQYF.

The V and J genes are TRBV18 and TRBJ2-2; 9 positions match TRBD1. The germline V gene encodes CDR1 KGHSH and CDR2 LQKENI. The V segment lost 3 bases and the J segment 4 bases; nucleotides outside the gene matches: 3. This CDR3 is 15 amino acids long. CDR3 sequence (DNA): TGTGCCAGCTCACCCGCGACAGGGGGCACCGGGGAGCTGTTTTTT. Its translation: CASSPATGGTGELFF.

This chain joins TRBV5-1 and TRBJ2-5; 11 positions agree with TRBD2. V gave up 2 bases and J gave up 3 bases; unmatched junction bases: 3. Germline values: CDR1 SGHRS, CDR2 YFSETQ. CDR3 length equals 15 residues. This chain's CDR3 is CASSFSLAGEETQYF. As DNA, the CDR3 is TGCGCCAGCAGCTTTTCACTAGCGGGGGAAGAGACCCAGTACTTC.

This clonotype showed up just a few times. The CDR3 protein is CSARDPTSGRVGGYEQYF. The CDR3 bases are TGCAGTGCTAGAGATCCGACTAGCGGGAGGGTCGGAGGCTACGAGCAGTACTTC. This chain connects TRBV20-1 to TRBJ2-7; TRBD2 agrees at 14 bases. Looked up from germline, CDR1 is DFQATT and CDR2 is SNEGSKA (reference sequence). This CDR3 spans 18 amino acids. V dropped 0 bases and J dropped 3; count of bases not matched to a gene: 10.

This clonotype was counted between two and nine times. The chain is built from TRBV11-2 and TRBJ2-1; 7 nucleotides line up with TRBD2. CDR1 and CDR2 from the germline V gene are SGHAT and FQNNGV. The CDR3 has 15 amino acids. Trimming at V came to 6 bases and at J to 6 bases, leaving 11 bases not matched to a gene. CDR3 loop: CASSDAGVPGNEQFF. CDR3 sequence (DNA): TGTGCCAGCAGTGACGCGGGGGTTCCGGGCAATGAGCAGTTCTTC.

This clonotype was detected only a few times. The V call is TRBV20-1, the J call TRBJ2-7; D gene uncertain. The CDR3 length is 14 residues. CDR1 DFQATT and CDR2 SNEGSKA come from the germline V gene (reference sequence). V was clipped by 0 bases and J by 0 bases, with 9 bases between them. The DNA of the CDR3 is TGCAGTGCTAGAGATCGACCCAGCTCCTACGAGCAGTACTTC. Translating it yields CSARDRPSSYEQYF.

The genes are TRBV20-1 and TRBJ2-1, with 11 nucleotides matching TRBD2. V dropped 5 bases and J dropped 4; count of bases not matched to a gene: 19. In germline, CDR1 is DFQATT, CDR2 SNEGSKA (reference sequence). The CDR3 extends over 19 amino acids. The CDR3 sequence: CSAYPGPITGTSGYNEQFF. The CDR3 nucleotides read TGCAGTGCTTACCCGGGGCCTATCACCGGGACTAGCGGTTACAATGAGCAGTTCTTC.

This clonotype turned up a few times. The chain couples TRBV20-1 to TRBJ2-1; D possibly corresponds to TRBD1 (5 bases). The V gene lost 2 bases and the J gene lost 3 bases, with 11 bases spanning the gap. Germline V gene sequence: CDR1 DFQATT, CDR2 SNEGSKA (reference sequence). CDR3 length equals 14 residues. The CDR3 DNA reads TGCAGTGCTAGAAGGCAGGGCCTCTACAATGAGCAGTTCTTC. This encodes CSARRQGLYNEQFF.

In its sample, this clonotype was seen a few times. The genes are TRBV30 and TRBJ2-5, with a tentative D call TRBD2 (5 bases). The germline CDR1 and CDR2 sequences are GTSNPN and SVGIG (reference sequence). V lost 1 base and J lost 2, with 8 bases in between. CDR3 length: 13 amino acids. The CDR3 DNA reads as TGTGCCTGGAGTGCCGGACTGCAAGAGACCCAGTACTTC. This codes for CAWSAGLQETQYF.

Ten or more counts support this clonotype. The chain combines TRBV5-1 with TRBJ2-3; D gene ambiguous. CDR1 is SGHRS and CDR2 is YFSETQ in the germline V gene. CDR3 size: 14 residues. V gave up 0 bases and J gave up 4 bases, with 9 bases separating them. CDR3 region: CASSLGQAPDTQYF. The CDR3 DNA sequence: TGCGCCAGCAGCTTGGGGCAGGCTCCAGATACGCAGTATTTT.

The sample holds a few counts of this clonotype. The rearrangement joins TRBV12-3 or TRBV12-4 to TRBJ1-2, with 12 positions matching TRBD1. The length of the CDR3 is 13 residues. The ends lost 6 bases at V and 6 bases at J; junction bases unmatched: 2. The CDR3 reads CASRGDRGHGYTF. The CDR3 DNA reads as TGTGCCAGCAGGGGGGACAGGGGGCATGGCTACACCTTC.

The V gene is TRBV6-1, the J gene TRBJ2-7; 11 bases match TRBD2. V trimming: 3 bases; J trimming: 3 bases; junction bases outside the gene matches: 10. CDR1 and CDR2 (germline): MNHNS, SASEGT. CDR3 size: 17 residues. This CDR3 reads CASSELAGGPSFYEQYF. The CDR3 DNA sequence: TGTGCCAGCAGTGAGTTAGCGGGAGGGCCAAGTTTCTACGAGCAGTACTTC.

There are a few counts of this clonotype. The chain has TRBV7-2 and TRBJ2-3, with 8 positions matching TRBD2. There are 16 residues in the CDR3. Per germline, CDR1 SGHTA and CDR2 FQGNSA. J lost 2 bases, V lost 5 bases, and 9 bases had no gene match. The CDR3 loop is CASSLRTSLYTDTQYF. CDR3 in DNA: TGTGCCAGCAGCCTCCGGACTAGCCTCTACACAGATACGCAGTATTTT.

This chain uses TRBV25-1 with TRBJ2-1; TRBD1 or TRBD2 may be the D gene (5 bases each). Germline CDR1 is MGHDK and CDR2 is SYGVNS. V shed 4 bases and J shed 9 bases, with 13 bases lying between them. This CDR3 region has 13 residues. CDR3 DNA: TGTGCCAGCAGTGTGCAGGGACGGGGTGAGCAGTTCTTC. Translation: CASSVQGRGEQFF.

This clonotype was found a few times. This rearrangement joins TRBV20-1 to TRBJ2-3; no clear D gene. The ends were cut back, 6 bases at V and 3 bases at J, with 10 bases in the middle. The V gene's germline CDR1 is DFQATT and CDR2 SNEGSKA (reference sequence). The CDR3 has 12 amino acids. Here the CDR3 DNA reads TGCAGTGCCATCCGGTTAACAGATACGCAGTATTTT. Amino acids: CSAIRLTDTQYF.

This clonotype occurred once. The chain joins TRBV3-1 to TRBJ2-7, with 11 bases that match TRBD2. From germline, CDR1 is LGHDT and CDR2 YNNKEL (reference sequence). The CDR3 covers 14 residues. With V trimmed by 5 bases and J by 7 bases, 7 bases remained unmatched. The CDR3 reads CASSLAGGPLEQYF. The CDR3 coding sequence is TGTGCCAGCAGCTTAGCGGGAGGGCCTCTTGAGCAGTACTTC.

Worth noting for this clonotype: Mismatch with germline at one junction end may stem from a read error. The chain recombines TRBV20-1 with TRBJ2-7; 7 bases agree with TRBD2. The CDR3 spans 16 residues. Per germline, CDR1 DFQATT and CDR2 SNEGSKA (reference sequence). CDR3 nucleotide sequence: TGCTGTGCTAGTGATGAGGGTAGCGGGTACTCCTACGAGCAGTACTTC. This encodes CCASDEGSGYSYEQYF.

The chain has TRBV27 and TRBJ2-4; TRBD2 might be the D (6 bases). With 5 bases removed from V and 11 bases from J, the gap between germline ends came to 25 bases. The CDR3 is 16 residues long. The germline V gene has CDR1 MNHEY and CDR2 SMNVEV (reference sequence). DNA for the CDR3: TGTGCCAGCAGTCCGCCCTTCGGAGCTGGCGGGGCGTTTCAGTACTTC. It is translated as CASSPPFGAGGAFQYF.

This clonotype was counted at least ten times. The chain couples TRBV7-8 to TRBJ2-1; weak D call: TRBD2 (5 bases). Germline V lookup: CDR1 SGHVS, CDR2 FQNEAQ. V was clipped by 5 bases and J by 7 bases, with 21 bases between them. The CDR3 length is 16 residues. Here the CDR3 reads CASSNDGLSLRNEQFF. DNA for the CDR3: TGTGCCAGCAGCAACGACGGACTTTCATTGAGGAATGAGCAGTTCTTC.